The 16 T cell receptor beta chains given below trace back to one sample, sequenced in a study of cytomegalovirus exposure and HLA in healthy donors. A multiplex PCR was run with 60 Vbeta primers and 13 Jbeta primers. The protocol was immunoSEQ multiplex PCR, while the TCRdb copy is restricted to in-frame clones and leaves out a portion. The table has 150,000 to 200,000 clones, about 9% seen once. What was sequenced was PBMCs. The receptors here all came from a woman in her twenties or thirties in good health and CMV-seropositive.

This clone was recorded a few times. V is TRBV27 and J is TRBJ2-5; 9 bases are shared with TRBD2. Looked up from germline, CDR1 is MNHEY and CDR2 is SMNVEV (reference sequence). The CDR3 totals 13 residues. The V and J ends lost 5 bases and 5 bases, in that order; junction bases with no gene match: 3. The CDR3 is CASSLAGPETQYF. CDR3 nucleotide sequence: TGTGCCAGCAGTCTAGCGGGGCCGGAGACCCAGTACTTC.

The rearrangement uses TRBV7-2 and TRBJ1-5; D may be TRBD1 (6 bases). This CDR3 comprises 15 residues. V was shortened by 1 base and J by 7 bases, with 14 bases between the two germline ends. From germline, CDR1 is SGHTA and CDR2 FQGNSA. The CDR3 loop is CASSLVSGGHQPQHF. In DNA, the CDR3 is TGTGCCAGCAGCTTAGTAAGCGGGGGGCACCAGCCCCAGCATTTT. Full variable domain (rest looked up from reference TRBV7-2 and TRBJ1-5): GAGVSQSPSNKVTEKGKDVELRCDPISGHTALYWYRQSLGQGLEFLIYFQGNSAPDKSGLPSDRFSAERTGGSVSTLTIQRTQQEDSAVYLCASSLVSGGHQPQHFGDGTRLSIL.

The V gene is TRBV9, the J gene TRBJ2-1; 14 bases map to TRBD2. The germline CDR1 and CDR2 sequences are SGDLS and YYNGEE. V shed 3 bases and J 6 bases; nucleotides not matched to a gene: 2. The CDR3 is made up of 15 amino acids. The CDR3 region is CASSEGLAGVNEQFF. The CDR3 DNA reads as TGTGCCAGCAGCGAGGGACTAGCGGGAGTCAATGAGCAGTTCTTC.

This clone was counted between two and nine times. The rearrangement links TRBV2 to TRBJ1-2; D not certain. Trimming removed 8 bases from V and 2 bases from J, with 15 bases in between. The germline V gene encodes CDR1 SNHLY and CDR2 FYNNEI. This CDR3 region has 14 residues. DNA of the CDR3: TGTGCCAGCCCCCCGCGGTCGGAGAACTATGGCTACACCTTC. Residues: CASPPRSENYGYTF.

The V gene is TRBV7-9, the J gene TRBJ2-1; D not resolved. Germline V gene lookup returns CDR1 SEHNR and CDR2 FQNEAQ (reference sequence). The V and J ends lost 7 bases and 3 bases respectively, with 10 bases between them. This CDR3 region has 13 residues. In nucleotides, the CDR3 is TGTGCCAGCAAGCCCGGGTTCTACAATGAGCAGTTCTTC. It codes for CASKPGFYNEQFF.

The V call is TRBV5-1, the J call TRBJ2-7; 7 bases map to TRBD2. V shed 0 bases, J shed 4 bases, and the junction held 4 bases outside the gene matches. Germline assignment: CDR1 SGHRS and CDR2 YFSETQ. The CDR3 loop spans 14 amino acids. The CDR3 bases are TGCGCCAGCAGCTTGGAAGTGGGGGGGTACGAGCAGTACTTC. Translating gives CASSLEVGGYEQYF.

This clone was found a few times. The chain combines TRBV7-9 with TRBJ2-7; TRBD1 might be the D (5 bases). Trimming pared 5 bases from V and 4 bases from J, leaving 12 bases between. The CDR3 sequence is 13 residues long. Germline V gene data show CDR1 as SEHNR and CDR2 as FQNEAQ (reference sequence). CDR3 region: CASSPAQGYEQYF. CDR3 DNA: TGTGCCAGCAGCCCAGCCCAGGGTTACGAGCAGTACTTC.

This clone has only a few counts. The chain links TRBV29-1 to TRBJ2-1; weak D call: TRBD2 (5 bases). CDR1 is SQVTM, CDR2 ANQGSEA, per germline. CDR3 length: 12 amino acids. V lost 4 bases to trimming and J lost 4 bases, with 8 bases between them. This CDR3 is CSVADFYNEQFF. Written as DNA, the CDR3 is TGCAGCGTTGCGGACTTTTACAATGAGCAGTTCTTC.

The V and J genes are TRBV6-5 and TRBJ2-1; D remains ambiguous. The CDR3 contains 12 residues. The V gene's germline CDR1 is MNHEY and CDR2 SVGAGI. V lost 6 bases to trimming and J lost 4 bases, with 7 bases between them. CDR3 nucleotide sequence: TGTGCCAGCAGCACTGAGTACAATGAGCAGTTCTTC. This codes for CASSTEYNEQFF.

The chain is built from TRBV7-9 and TRBJ1-4; 8 positions match TRBD1. CDR1 is SEHNR and CDR2 is FQNEAQ in the germline V gene (reference sequence). V lost 3 bases and J lost 8; bases outside the gene matches: 8. The CDR3 is 15 residues long. The CDR3 loop reads CASSLTGVAGEKLFF. The CDR3 DNA follows: TGTGCCAGCAGCTTGACAGGGGTGGCAGGGGAAAAACTGTTTTTT.

CDR3 in DNA: TGTGCCAGTTCAGTTTCGGCACCCAGAGGGGGCTACACCTTC. It yields the protein CASSVSAPRGGYTF. The chain employs TRBV19 and TRBJ1-2; no reliable D call. This CDR3 spans 14 amino acids. The V and J ends lost 8 bases and 8 bases respectively, with 21 bases between them. Per germline, CDR1 LNHDA and CDR2 SQIVND (reference sequence).

This sequence joins TRBV27 and TRBJ2-1; 10 bases line up with TRBD2. The CDR3 sequence is 16 residues long. Germline trimming cut 5 bases from V and 7 bases from J; bases unmatched to any gene: 11. The germline V gene has CDR1 MNHEY and CDR2 SMNVEV (reference sequence). The CDR3 is CASSKQSSGRLNEQFF. The CDR3 DNA is TGTGCCAGCAGTAAACAATCTAGCGGGAGACTGAATGAGCAGTTCTTC.

J is TRBJ1-5 and V is TRBV27, with D perhaps TRBD1 (6 bases). The CDR3 runs to 15 residues. Trimming took off 3 bases at V and 3 bases at J, with 12 bases between the two ends. Germline V gene sequence: CDR1 MNHEY, CDR2 SMNVEV (reference sequence). CDR3 in DNA: TGTGCCAGCAGTTTGTTGGGGGCTTACAATCAGCCCCAGCATTTT. Translated, it gives CASSLLGAYNQPQHF.

The V call is TRBV29-1, the J call TRBJ1-3; 7 nucleotides match TRBD1. The CDR3 loop spans 20 amino acids. J was trimmed by 1 base and V by 1 base; bases with no gene match: 19. CDR1 and CDR2 from the germline V gene are SQVTM and ANQGSEA. Written as DNA, the CDR3 is TGCAGCGTTGAAGGTGCCCACCAACCCGGACAGGACATTTCTGGAAACACCATATATTTT. Translated: CSVEGAHQPGQDISGNTIYF.

This clone was counted a few times. This sequence joins TRBV5-1 and TRBJ2-2, with unresolved D. The germline V and J ends were trimmed by 0 bases and 0 bases, with 9 bases remaining between them. CDR3 size: 16 residues. Germline CDR1 reads SGHRS; CDR2 reads YFSETQ. CDR3 nucleotides: TGCGCCAGCAGCTTGGACTGGCAGGCGAACACCGGGGAGCTGTTTTTT. This sequence encodes CASSLDWQANTGELFF.

The table lists this clone with a few counts. Other DNA sequences from this sample encode an identical CDR3 as well. The chain recombines TRBV5-1 with TRBJ2-5; no firm D call. V lost 0 bases to trimming and J lost 5 bases, with 5 bases between them. CDR3 length: 12 residues. The germline CDR1 and CDR2 sequences are SGHRS and YFSETQ. In DNA, the CDR3 is TGCGCCAGCAGCTTGGCCCAGGAGACCCAGTACTTC. Amino acids: CASSLAQETQYF.